This T cell receptor (beta chain) was identified in a study of technical replicates of blood from a handful of donors. The protocol was immunoSEQ multiplex PCR, while the TCRdb copy is restricted to in-frame clones and leaves out a portion. The table records approximately 50,000 clones, 95% to 96% of them present only once. Germline CDR1 is SGHTA and CDR2 is FQGNSA. The trim removed 0 bases at V and 2 bases at J, leaving 12 bases unmatched. CDR3 length: 19 amino acids. The sequencing sample was made of T cells isolated from PBMCs. The receptor was isolated from a human donor in good health. The chain carries TRBV7-2 and TRBJ2-3; 9 bases map to TRBD2. The CDR3 region has the DNA TGTGCCAGCAGCTTAGCGCTTGGAGGCGGGAGGGCCCTCACAGATACGCAGTATTTT. Residues: CASSLALGGGRALTDTQYF.